A single sample is the source of the 6 T cell receptor beta chains below, sequenced in a study of T cell clonotyping in hematopoietic cell transplantation. The assay was immunoSEQ multiplex PCR, and TCRdb's table has in-frame clones only and misses some. The sample lists more than 55,000 clones; just under 95% were seen once. The specimen was peripheral blood mononuclear cells. The source is a man aged 45-60 years in good health. Some clones in this sample may be carry-over from other donors' samples.

V usage is TRBV6-5 and J usage is TRBJ2-1; D uncertain. The CDR3 has 14 amino acids. Germline values: CDR1 MNHEY, CDR2 SVGAGI. V shed 0 bases and J shed 8 bases, with 11 bases lying between them. The CDR3: CASSYSTMSYEQFF. In DNA, the CDR3 is TGTGCCAGCAGTTACTCCACTATGAGCTATGAGCAGTTCTTC.

This clone was seen just once. The chain has TRBV6-6 and TRBJ1-5, with D possibly matching TRBD1 (5 bases). The CDR3 has 14 amino acids. V shed 7 bases and J shed 6 bases, with 16 bases lying between them. Germline V lookup: CDR1 MNHNY, CDR2 SVGAGI (reference sequence). The chain's CDR3 is CASIGALRGQPQHF. The CDR3 DNA follows: TGTGCCAGCATAGGAGCCCTGAGGGGTCAGCCCCAGCATTTT.

The sample holds one count of this clone. The chain links TRBV5-1 to TRBJ2-7, with D perhaps matching TRBD1 (6 bases). The V end lost 7 bases, the J end lost 2 bases, and 10 bases lay between the germline ends. This CDR3 has 12 amino acids. Germline V CDR1 and CDR2: SGHRS, YFSETQ. The CDR3 protein is CASPKGAYEQYF. The CDR3 coding sequence is TGCGCCAGCCCCAAGGGGGCCTACGAGCAGTACTTC.

In its sample, this clone was seen once. The chain uses TRBV5-1 and TRBJ2-5; 11 bases fit TRBD2. The length of the CDR3 is 16 residues. CDR1 and CDR2 (germline): SGHRS, YFSETQ. With 4 bases clipped from V and 5 bases from J, the junction kept 10 bases outside the gene matches. The CDR3 DNA reads as TGCGCCAGCAGCAAGCGACTAGCGGGGAGGGAGGAGACCCAGTACTTC. Protein product: CASSKRLAGREETQYF.

The chain is built from TRBV7-6 and TRBJ1-4; weak D call: TRBD1 (5 bases). The CDR3 consists of 17 residues. V was cut by 5 bases and J by 4 bases, with 20 bases left in between. CDR1 is SGHVS and CDR2 is FNYEAQ in the germline V gene. CDR3 DNA sequence: TGTGCCAGCAGCCCAGAGGGACGGCCTGCATTTAATGAAAAACTGTTTTTT. Translating gives CASSPEGRPAFNEKLFF.

The J gene is TRBJ1-2, the V gene TRBV28; 7 bases align to TRBD1. Trimming took 6 bases from V and 5 from J; bases not matched to a gene: 9. CDR1 and CDR2 from the germline V gene are MDHEN and SYDVKM. The CDR3 is made up of 14 amino acids. CDR3 amino acids: CASSGGQSYYGYTF. The CDR3, as DNA: TGTGCCAGCAGCGGGGGACAGAGCTATTATGGCTACACCTTC.